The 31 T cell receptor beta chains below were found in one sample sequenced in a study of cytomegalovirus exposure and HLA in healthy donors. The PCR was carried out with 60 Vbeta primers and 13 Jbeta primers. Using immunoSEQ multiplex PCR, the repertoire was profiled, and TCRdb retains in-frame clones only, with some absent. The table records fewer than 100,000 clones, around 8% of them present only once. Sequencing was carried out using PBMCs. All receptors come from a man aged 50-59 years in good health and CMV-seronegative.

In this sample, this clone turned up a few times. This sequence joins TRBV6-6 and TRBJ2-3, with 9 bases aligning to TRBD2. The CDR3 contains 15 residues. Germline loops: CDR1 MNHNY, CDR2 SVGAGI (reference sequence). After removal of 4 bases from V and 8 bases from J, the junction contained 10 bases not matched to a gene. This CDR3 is CASSLAGEALRTQYF. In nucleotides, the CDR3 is TGTGCCAGCAGTTTAGCGGGAGAAGCACTTCGTACGCAGTATTTT.

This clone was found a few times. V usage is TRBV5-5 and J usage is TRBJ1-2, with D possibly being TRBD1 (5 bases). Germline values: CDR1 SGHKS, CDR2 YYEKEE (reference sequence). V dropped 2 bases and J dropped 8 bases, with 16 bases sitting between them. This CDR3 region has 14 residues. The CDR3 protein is CASSLDSPLEGYTF. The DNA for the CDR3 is TGTGCCAGCAGCTTAGACAGTCCCTTAGAGGGCTACACCTTC.

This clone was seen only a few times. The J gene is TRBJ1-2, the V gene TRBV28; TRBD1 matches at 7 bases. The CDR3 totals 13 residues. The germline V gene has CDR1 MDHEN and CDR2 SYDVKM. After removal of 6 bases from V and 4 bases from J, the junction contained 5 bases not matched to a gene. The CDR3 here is CASRGQHTYGYTF. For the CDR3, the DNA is TGTGCCAGCAGGGGACAGCACACCTATGGCTACACCTTC.

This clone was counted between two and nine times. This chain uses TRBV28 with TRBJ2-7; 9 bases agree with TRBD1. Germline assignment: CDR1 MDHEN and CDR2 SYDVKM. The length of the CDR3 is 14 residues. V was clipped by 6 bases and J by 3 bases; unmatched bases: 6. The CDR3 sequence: CASSPTGGIYEQYF. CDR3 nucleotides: TGTGCCAGCAGCCCGACAGGGGGAATCTACGAGCAGTACTTC. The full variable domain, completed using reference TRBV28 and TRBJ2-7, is DVKVTQSSRYLVKRTGEKVFLECVQDMDHENMFWYRQDPGLGLRLIYFSYDVKMKEKGDIPEGYSVSREKKERFSLILESASTNQTSMYLCASSPTGGIYEQYFGPGTRLTVT.

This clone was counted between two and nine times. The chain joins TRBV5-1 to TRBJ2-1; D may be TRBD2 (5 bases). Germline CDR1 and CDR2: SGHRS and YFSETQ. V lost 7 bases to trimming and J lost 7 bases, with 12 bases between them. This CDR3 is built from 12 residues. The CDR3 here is CASGYEGNEQFF. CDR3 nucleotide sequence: TGCGCCAGCGGGTACGAGGGTAATGAGCAGTTCTTC.

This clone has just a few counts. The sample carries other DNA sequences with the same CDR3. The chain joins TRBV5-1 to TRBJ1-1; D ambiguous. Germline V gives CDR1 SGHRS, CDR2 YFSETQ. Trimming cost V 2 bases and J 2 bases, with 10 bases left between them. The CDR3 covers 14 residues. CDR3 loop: CASSFEAANTEAFF. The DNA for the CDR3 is TGCGCCAGCAGCTTTGAGGCGGCAAACACTGAAGCTTTCTTT.

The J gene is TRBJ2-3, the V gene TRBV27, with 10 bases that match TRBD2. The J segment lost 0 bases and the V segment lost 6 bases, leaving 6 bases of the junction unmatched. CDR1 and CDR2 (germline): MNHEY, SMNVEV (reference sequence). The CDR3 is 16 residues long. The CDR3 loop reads CASRFMTSGSTDTQYF. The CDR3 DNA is TGTGCCAGCAGATTTATGACTAGCGGGAGCACAGATACGCAGTATTTT.

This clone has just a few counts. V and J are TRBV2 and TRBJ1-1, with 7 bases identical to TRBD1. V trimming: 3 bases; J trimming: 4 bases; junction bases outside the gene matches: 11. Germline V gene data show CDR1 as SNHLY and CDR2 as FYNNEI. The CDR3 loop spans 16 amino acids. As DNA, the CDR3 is TGTGCCAGCAGTGAGTGGGCAGGGGGGAAGAGCACTGAAGCTTTCTTT. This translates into CASSEWAGGKSTEAFF.

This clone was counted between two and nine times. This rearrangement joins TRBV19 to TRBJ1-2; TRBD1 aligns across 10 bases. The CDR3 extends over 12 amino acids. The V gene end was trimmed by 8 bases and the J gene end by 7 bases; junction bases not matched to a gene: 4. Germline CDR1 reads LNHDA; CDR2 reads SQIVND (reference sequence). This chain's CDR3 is CASLRDRGGYTF. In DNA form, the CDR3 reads TGTGCCAGTCTCCGGGACAGGGGTGGCTACACCTTC.

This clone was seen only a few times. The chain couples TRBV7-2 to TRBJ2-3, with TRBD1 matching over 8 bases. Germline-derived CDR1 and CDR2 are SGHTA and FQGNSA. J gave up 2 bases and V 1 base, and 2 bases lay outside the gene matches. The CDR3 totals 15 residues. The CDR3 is CASSLGTGHTDTQYF. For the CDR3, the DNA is TGTGCCAGCAGCTTAGGGACAGGGCACACAGATACGCAGTATTTT.

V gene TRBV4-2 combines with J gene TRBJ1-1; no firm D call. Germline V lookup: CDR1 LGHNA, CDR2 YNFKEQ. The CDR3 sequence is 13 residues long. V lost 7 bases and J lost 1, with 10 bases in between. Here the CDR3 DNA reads TGTGCCAGCACTTCAACATCGAACACTGAAGCTTTCTTT. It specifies CASTSTSNTEAFF.

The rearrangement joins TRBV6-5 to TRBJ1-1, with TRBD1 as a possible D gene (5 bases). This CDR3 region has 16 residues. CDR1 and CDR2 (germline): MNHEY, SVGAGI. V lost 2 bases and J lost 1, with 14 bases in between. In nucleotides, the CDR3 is TGTGCCAGCAGTTACGGCGAGACAGTAAAGAACACTGAAGCTTTCTTT. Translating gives CASSYGETVKNTEAFF.

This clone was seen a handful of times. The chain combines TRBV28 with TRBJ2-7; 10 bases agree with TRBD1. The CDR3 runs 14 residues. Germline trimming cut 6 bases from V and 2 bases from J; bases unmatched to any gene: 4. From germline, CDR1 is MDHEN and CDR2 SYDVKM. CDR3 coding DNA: TGTGCCAGCAGCGCCGACAGGGGGCCCTACGAGCAGTACTTC. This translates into CASSADRGPYEQYF.

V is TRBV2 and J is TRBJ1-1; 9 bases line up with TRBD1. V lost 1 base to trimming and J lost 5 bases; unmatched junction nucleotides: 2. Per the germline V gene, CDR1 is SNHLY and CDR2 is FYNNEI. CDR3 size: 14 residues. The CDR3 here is CASSEDRGRTEAFF. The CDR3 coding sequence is TGTGCCAGCAGTGAAGACAGGGGGCGGACTGAAGCTTTCTTT.

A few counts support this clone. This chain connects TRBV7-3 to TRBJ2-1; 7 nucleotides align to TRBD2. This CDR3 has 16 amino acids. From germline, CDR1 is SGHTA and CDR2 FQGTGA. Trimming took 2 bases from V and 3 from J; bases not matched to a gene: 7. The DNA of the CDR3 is TGTGCCAGCAGCTTAGGGTCGCGCGGGAGCTACAATGAGCAGTTCTTC. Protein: CASSLGSRGSYNEQFF.

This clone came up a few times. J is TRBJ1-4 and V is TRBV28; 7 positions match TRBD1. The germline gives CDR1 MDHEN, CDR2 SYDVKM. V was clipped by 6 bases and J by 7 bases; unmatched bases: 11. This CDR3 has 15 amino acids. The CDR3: CASRQIQGFVEKLFF. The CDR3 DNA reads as TGTGCCAGCAGGCAGATACAGGGGTTCGTTGAAAAACTGTTTTTT.

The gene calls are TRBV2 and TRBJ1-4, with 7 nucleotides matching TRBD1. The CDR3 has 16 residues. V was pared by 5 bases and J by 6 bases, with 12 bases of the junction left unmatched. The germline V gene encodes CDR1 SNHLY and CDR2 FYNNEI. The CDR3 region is CASSSVPGTEYEKLFF. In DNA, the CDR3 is TGTGCCAGCAGTTCCGTCCCCGGGACAGAATATGAAAAACTGTTTTTT.

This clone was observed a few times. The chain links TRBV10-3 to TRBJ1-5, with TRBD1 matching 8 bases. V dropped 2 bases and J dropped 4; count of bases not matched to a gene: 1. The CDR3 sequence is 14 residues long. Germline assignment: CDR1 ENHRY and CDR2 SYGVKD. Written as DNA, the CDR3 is TGTGCCATCAGTGAGGGACAGGGTAATCAGCCCCAGCATTTT. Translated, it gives CAISEGQGNQPQHF.

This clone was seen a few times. This chain's CDR3 is CASSKRAGAKETQYF. The CDR3, as DNA: TGTGCCAGCAGCAAGAGGGCGGGGGCAAAAGAGACCCAGTACTTC. The rearrangement links TRBV21-1 to TRBJ2-5; TRBD2 reflects the table's D call only, with no check against the DNA. TRBV21-1 represents a pseudogene. This CDR3 spans 15 amino acids.

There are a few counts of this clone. The CDR3 sequence is CASSLEWGQFTYEQYF. In nucleotides, the CDR3 is TGTGCCAGCAGCTTGGAATGGGGACAGTTTACCTACGAGCAGTACTTC. The V call is TRBV5-5, the J call TRBJ2-7, with 7 nucleotides matching TRBD1. The CDR3 totals 16 residues. Unmatched junction bases numbered 8, after V lost 0 bases and J lost 2 bases. Looked up from germline, CDR1 is SGHKS and CDR2 is YYEKEE (reference sequence).

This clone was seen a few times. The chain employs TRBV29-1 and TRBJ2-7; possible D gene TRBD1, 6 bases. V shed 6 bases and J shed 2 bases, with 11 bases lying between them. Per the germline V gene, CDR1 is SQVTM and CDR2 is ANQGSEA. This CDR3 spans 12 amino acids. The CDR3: CSVGTTPYEQYF. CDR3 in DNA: TGCAGCGTAGGGACAACCCCCTACGAGCAGTACTTC.

The DNA of the CDR3 is TGTGCCAGCAGCTTCAGCGGGAATGACATTCAGTACTTC. This gives the protein CASSFSGNDIQYF. This sequence joins TRBV11-1 and TRBJ2-4, with 7 positions matching TRBD2. This CDR3 contains 13 residues. CDR1 is SGHAT, CDR2 FQDESV, per germline (reference sequence). With 3 bases clipped from V and 8 bases from J, the junction kept 4 bases outside the gene matches.

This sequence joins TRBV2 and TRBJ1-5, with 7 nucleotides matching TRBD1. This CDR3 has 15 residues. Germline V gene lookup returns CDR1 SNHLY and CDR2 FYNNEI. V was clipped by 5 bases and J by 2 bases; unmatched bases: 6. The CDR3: CASSRQGTGNQPQHF. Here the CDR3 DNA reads TGTGCCAGCAGTCGACAGGGAACGGGCAATCAGCCCCAGCATTTT.

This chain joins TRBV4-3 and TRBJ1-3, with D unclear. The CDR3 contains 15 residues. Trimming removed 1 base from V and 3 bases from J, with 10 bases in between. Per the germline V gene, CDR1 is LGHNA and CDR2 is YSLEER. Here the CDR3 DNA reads TGCGCCAGCAGCCAAGGAGGAGCCGTTGGAAACACCATATATTTT. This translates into CASSQGGAVGNTIYF.

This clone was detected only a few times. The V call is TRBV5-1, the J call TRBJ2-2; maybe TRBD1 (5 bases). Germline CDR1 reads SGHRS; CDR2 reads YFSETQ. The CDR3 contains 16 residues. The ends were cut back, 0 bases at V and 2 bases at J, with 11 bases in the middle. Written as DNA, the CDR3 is TGCGCCAGCAGCTTGGTAGACAGCATCAACACCGGGGAGCTGTTTTTT. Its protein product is CASSLVDSINTGELFF. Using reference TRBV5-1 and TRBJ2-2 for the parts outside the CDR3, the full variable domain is KAGVTQTPRYLIKTRGQQVTLSCSPISGHRSVSWYQQTPGQGLQFLFEYFSETQRNKGNFPGRFSGRQFSNSRSEMNVSTLELGDSALYLCASSLVDSINTGELFFGEGSRLTVL.

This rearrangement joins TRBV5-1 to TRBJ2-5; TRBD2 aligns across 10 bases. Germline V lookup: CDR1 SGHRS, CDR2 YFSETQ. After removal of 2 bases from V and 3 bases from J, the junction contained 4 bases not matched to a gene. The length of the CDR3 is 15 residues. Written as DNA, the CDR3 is TGCGCCAGCAGCTTTGGACTAGCGGTTAAAGAGACCCAGTACTTC. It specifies CASSFGLAVKETQYF.

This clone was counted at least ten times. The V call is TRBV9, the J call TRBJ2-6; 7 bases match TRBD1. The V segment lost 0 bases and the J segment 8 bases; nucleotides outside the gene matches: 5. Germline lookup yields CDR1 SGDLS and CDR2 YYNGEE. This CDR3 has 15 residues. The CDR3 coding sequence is TGTGCCAGCAGCGTAGAAGGGGGCCATACCAACGTCCTGACTTTC. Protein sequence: CASSVEGGHTNVLTF.

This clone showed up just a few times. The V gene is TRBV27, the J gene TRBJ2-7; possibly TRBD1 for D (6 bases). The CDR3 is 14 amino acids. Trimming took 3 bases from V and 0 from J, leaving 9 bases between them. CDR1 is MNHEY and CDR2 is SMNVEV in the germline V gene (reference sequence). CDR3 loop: CASSLDRGSYEQYF. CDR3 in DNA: TGTGCCAGCAGTTTGGACAGAGGCTCCTACGAGCAGTACTTC.

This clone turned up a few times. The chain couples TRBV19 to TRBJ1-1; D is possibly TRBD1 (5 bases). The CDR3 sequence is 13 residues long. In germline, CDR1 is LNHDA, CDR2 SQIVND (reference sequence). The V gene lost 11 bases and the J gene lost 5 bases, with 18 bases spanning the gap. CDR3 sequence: CAGGTAFGTEAFF. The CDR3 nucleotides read TGTGCCGGAGGGACGGCTTTCGGTACTGAAGCTTTCTTT. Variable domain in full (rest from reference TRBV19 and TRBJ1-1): DGGITQSPKYLFRKEGQNVTLSCEQNLNHDAMYWYRQDPGQGLRLIYYSQIVNDFQKGDIAEGYSVSREKKESFPLTVTSAQKNPTAFYLCAGGTAFGTEAFFGQGTRLTVV.

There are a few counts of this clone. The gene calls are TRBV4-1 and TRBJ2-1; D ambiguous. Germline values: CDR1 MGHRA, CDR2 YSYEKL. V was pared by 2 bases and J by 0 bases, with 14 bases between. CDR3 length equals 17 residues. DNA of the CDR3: TGCGCCAGCAGCCAAATACAGATCCCGAGCTCCTACAATGAGCAGTTCTTC. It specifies CASSQIQIPSSYNEQFF.

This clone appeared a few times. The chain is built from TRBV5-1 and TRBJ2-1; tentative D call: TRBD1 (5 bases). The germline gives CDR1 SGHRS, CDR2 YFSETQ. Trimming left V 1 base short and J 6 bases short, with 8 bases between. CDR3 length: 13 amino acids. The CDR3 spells CASSLPRVNEQFF. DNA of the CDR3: TGCGCCAGCAGCTTGCCCAGGGTCAATGAGCAGTTCTTC.